The entry that follows covers one T cell receptor beta chain sequence. The target of this receptor is not known. The input lacks base qualities; no much larger clone sits a single base away. Patients with autoimmune disease history or receiving systemic immunosuppression were excluded from the trial. Peripheral blood for TCR sequencing was collected from all dose cohorts at baseline, on cycle 4 day 1, and on cycle 7 day 1. The samples were taken from a phase I, first-in-human, multicenter, open-label dose-escalation trial of ivuxolimab. Adults with locally advanced or metastatic head and neck squamous cell, hepatocellular, melanoma or renal cell carcinoma were enrolled in the trial. CD4+ and CD8+ T cells were sorted separately from peripheral blood before TCR sequencing. The data were obtained in a study of OX40 agonist ivuxolimab in advanced cancers. At the level of the whole study: Ivuxolimab, which targeted the costimulatory receptor OX40 (CD134), was an agonistic, fully human IgG2 monoclonal antibody. Intravenous ivuxolimab was administered to patients every 2 weeks at six dose levels: 0.01, 0.1, 0.3, 1.5, 3 and 10 mg/kg. The paper describes the monotherapy dose-escalation part (N of about 47 patients) of the phase I trial of ivuxolimab. In the dose-escalation cohort, approximately 83% of patients were male, and the mean age was roughly 60 years with a range of roughly 23 to 79. The purpose of peripheral TCRbeta sequencing was to test whether ivuxolimab changed TCR sequence diversity and led to clonal T-cell expansion. Partial responses occurred in three dose-escalation patients: two with cutaneous melanoma and one with hepatocellular carcinoma. Among the roughly 52 dose-escalation patients, around 19 had hepatocellular carcinoma, about 15 melanoma, 9 renal cell carcinoma and 9 head and neck cancer. Patients were allowed to have had prior anti-PD-1, anti-PD-L1 or anti-CTLA-4 therapy, and 30% to 40% of the dose-escalation patients had previously received checkpoint inhibitors.

Summary of the overall study and its limitations: After ivuxolimab, CD8+ T cells had more expanded clones than CD4+ T cells on average. At doses from 0.1 to 3.0 mg/kg, clonal expansion was seen in both CD4+ and CD8+ blood T cells between baseline and week 6. Which antigens the clonally expanded peripheral T cells were specific for was not determined. Low levels of normalized T-cell clonal expansion were also seen in some patients who did not respond. In partial responders in the 0.1-3.0 mg/kg groups, normalized peripheral clonal expansion was found to be among the lowest, especially among CD8+ T cells.

For sequencing of the TCRbeta CDR3 region, genomic DNA was extracted from the sorted cells. The immunoSEQ Assay was used for sequencing of TCRbeta CDR3 regions. Held by TCRdb, this immuneACCESS table contains in-frame sequences only and omits some clones. Under half of the omission traces to an unresolved V gene where checked; the cause of the rest is unknown. The sample includes about 78,000 clones, with about 91% observed a single time. The ten largest clonotypes hold about 2.8% of the sample. The CDR3 runs 17 amino acids, cysteine and phenylalanine included. Only CDR3 DNA is held: 51 bases, read in frame from base 1. V lost 2 bases and J lost 3 bases, and the count of bases not matched to a germline gene is 7. CDR1 is given as SNHLY and CDR2 as FYNNEI, both from the germline V gene.

The input for sequencing was CD4+ or CD8+ T cells sorted from blood, taken in a trial of the OX40 agonist ivuxolimab. The sequence was collected from an adult with an advanced solid tumor such as melanoma, head and neck, liver or kidney cancer. The rearranged chain carries TRBV2 and TRBJ2-1, with 10 bases matching TRBD2. The DNA sequence is TGTGCCAGCAGTGAAATCCCTGGACTAGCGGACTACAATGAGCAGTTCTTC. Translation gives CASSEIPGLADYNEQFF.